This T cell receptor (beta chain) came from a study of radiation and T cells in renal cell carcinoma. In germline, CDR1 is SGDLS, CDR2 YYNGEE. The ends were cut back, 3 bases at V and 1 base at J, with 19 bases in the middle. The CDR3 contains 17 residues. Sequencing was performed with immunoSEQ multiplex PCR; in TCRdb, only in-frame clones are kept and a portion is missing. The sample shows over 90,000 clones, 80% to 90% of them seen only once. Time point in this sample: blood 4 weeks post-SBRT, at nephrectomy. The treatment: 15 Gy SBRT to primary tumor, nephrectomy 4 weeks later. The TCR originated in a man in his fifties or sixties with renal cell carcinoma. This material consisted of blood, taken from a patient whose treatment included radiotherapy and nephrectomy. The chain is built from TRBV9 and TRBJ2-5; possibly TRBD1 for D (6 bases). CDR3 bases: TGTGCCAGCAGCGCCAGCCCTGACAGGCCCCTCCAAGAGACCCAGTACTTC. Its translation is CASSASPDRPLQETQYF. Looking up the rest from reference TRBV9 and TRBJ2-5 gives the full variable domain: DSGVTQTPKHLITATGQRVTLRCSPRSGDLSVYWYQQSLDQGLQFLIQYYNGEERAKGNILERFSAQQFPDLHSELNLSSLELGDSALYFCASSASPDRPLQETQYFGPGTRLLVL.